The following is a TCR beta chain sequence with its context. Its target is not known. V was trimmed by 1 base and J by 7 bases, leaving 10 bases between them. Germline values: CDR1 LNHDA, CDR2 SQIVND (reference sequence). The CDR3 length is 13 residues. The sample is drawn from a study of a mutant IDH1 vaccine in newly diagnosed glioma. Study-level background: Vaccine administration was initiated 4-6 weeks following radiotherapy alone, or with temozolomide cycles. It was radiotherapy, temozolomide, or both that patients received previously, with most receiving both. The week-35 safety follow-up was V12, and the week-47 study end was V13.

Sample time point: week 35, safety follow-up. Doses of 300 ug of mutant IDH1 20-mer peptide were given with topical imiquimod. Administration of eight vaccinations to patients took place in weeks 1, 3, 5, 7, 11, 15, 19, 23. Generated by immunoSEQ multiplex PCR, the TCRdb table keeps only in-frame clones and is missing some. The sample includes around 50,000 clones, 65% to 80% of them seen just once. This TCR was sampled from a man in his forties with glioma. The chain recombines TRBV19 with TRBJ1-2; D gene unclear. The sequences come from PBMCs, collected from a glioma patient whose treatment included an IDH1 peptide vaccine. CDR3 in DNA: TGTGCCAGTAGTATAGTTGAGTCAAGTGGCTACACCTTC. This sequence encodes CASSIVESSGYTF.